The 20 T cell receptor beta chains in this list originate from one sample, sequenced in a study of blood T cell repertoires in COVID-19. Sequenced by immunoSEQ multiplex PCR; TCRdb stores in-frame clones only, minus some. The table shows under 65,000 clones, with 75% to 95% occurring only once. Input material: peripheral blood. All receptors derive from a woman aged 80 or older with active COVID-19.

The rearrangement joins TRBV21-1 to TRBJ1-6; TRBD1, as called in the table, went unchecked against the DNA. TRBV21-1 is an annotated pseudogene. This CDR3 region has 16 residues. The CDR3: CASSKPRQVNNSPLHF. CDR3 coding DNA: TGTGCCAGCAGCAAACCCCGACAGGTAAATAATTCACCCCTCCACTTT.

V is TRBV5-4 and J is TRBJ2-7, with D possibly being TRBD2 (7 bases). V was cut by 3 bases and J by 3 bases, with 13 bases left in between. This CDR3 contains 14 residues. Per germline, CDR1 SGHNT and CDR2 YYREEE (reference sequence). The CDR3 loop is CASSSGGGLYEQYF. The CDR3 nucleotides read TGTGCCAGCAGCTCTGGGGGGGGGCTCTACGAGCAGTACTTC.

The V and J genes are TRBV29-1 and TRBJ1-1, with 8 bases matching TRBD1. The CDR3 sequence is 14 residues long. Germline V lookup: CDR1 SQVTM, CDR2 ANQGSEA. V was pared by 8 bases and J by 0 bases, with 8 bases of the junction left unmatched. CDR3 sequence: CSSSETGVNTEAFF. The CDR3 nucleotides are TGCAGCTCTTCCGAGACAGGGGTGAACACTGAAGCTTTCTTT.

V gene TRBV28 combines with J gene TRBJ1-1; 11 nucleotides align to TRBD1. The germline gives CDR1 MDHEN, CDR2 SYDVKM. The CDR3 runs 16 residues. V dropped 5 bases and J dropped 3; count of bases not matched to a gene: 8. The CDR3: CASSRWTGGGYTEAFF. CDR3 coding DNA: TGTGCCAGCAGTAGATGGACAGGGGGCGGTTACACTGAAGCTTTCTTT.

The chain recombines TRBV28 with TRBJ2-2; TRBD2 matches 11 bases. Germline V lookup: CDR1 MDHEN, CDR2 SYDVKM. V lost 8 bases and J lost 4; bases outside the gene matches: 9. The CDR3 sequence is 16 residues long. This CDR3 is CASRGLAGGPTGELFF. The CDR3 DNA sequence: TGTGCCAGCCGGGGCTTAGCGGGGGGGCCCACCGGGGAGCTGTTTTTT. Variable domain in full (rest from reference TRBV28 and TRBJ2-2): DVKVTQSSRYLVKRTGEKVFLECVQDMDHENMFWYRQDPGLGLRLIYFSYDVKMKEKGDIPEGYSVSREKKERFSLILESASTNQTSMYLCASRGLAGGPTGELFFGEGSRLTVL.

The sample holds a few counts of this clone. The chain uses TRBV5-4 and TRBJ1-5; TRBD1 might be the D (5 bases). In germline, CDR1 is SGHNT, CDR2 YYREEE (reference sequence). The CDR3 is 13 residues long. Trimming shortened V by 4 bases and J by 0 bases, and 5 bases separated the two germline ends. CDR3 residues: CASSQGSNQPQHF. The CDR3 DNA sequence: TGTGCCAGCAGCCAGGGTAGCAATCAGCCCCAGCATTTT.

The V gene is TRBV18, the J gene TRBJ1-5; D perhaps matches TRBD1 (5 bases). The germline V gene encodes CDR1 KGHSH and CDR2 LQKENI. CDR3 length: 15 residues. Trimming shortened V by 4 bases and J by 6 bases, and 16 bases separated the two germline ends. CDR3 coding DNA: TGTGCCAGCTCACAAGACAGCGAGTTGACTCAGCCCCAGCATTTT. It translates to CASSQDSELTQPQHF.

The CDR3, as DNA: TGCGCCAGCAGCTTAAGGGGCGGAAGCACAGATACGCAGTATTTT. Protein sequence: CASSLRGGSTDTQYF. This chain connects TRBV5-1 to TRBJ2-3; possibly TRBD1 for D (5 bases). Trimming pared 2 bases from V and 0 bases from J, leaving 10 bases between. CDR1 is SGHRS and CDR2 is YFSETQ in the germline V gene. The CDR3 length is 15 residues.

The chain has TRBV6-2 or TRBV6-3 and TRBJ2-2; 7 bases map to TRBD1. This CDR3 comprises 18 residues. Germline trimming cut 6 bases from V and 3 bases from J; bases unmatched to any gene: 16. Germline V gene sequence: CDR1 MNHEY, CDR2 SVGEGT. The CDR3 loop is CASSRTSRGYRDTGELFF. CDR3 nucleotides: TGTGCCAGCAGCCGAACTTCCAGGGGGTACAGGGACACCGGGGAGCTGTTTTTT.

The gene calls are TRBV7-9 and TRBJ1-2; D ambiguous. Per the germline V gene, CDR1 is SEHNR and CDR2 is FQNEAQ (reference sequence). The CDR3 sequence is 15 residues long. Trimming took off 2 bases at V and 2 bases at J, with 12 bases between the two ends. For the CDR3, the DNA is TGTGCCAGCAGCTTATCTAGGGCGGGCAACTATGGCTACACCTTC. Protein sequence: CASSLSRAGNYGYTF.

The CDR3 DNA reads as TGTGCCAGCAGCTGGGACAGGCTGGGCACCGGGGAGCTGTTTTTT. It is translated as CASSWDRLGTGELFF. The chain uses TRBV2 and TRBJ2-2, with 8 positions matching TRBD1. This CDR3 has 15 amino acids. After removal of 6 bases from V and 4 bases from J, the junction contained 7 bases not matched to a gene. Germline CDR1 reads SNHLY; CDR2 reads FYNNEI.

V usage is TRBV27 and J usage is TRBJ2-7; D not resolved. This CDR3 has 13 amino acids. Germline CDR1 MNHEY, CDR2 SMNVEV (reference sequence). With 2 bases removed from V and 3 bases from J, the gap between germline ends came to 8 bases. CDR3 loop: CASSLGLIYEQYF. Written as DNA, the CDR3 is TGTGCCAGCAGTTTAGGCCTGATCTACGAGCAGTACTTC.

This clone was picked up one time. J is TRBJ2-1 and V is TRBV19, with a weak D call TRBD2 (7 bases). CDR1 and CDR2 from the germline V gene are LNHDA and SQIVND (reference sequence). The CDR3 extends over 17 amino acids. V shed 6 bases and J shed 2 bases, with 20 bases lying between them. The CDR3 DNA reads as TGTGCCAGTAGCCCGACAGGAAGCGGGATTCCCTACAATGAGCAGTTCTTC. Residues: CASSPTGSGIPYNEQFF.

The chain couples TRBV18 to TRBJ2-5, with 7 bases lining up with TRBD1. The CDR3 runs to 15 residues. From germline, CDR1 is KGHSH and CDR2 LQKENI. The V gene end was trimmed by 2 bases and the J gene end by 3 bases; junction bases not matched to a gene: 6. CDR3 sequence reads: CASSPRGRLEETQYF. In DNA, the CDR3 is TGTGCCAGCTCACCAAGGGGGCGTTTGGAAGAGACCCAGTACTTC.

This clone was found once. This rearrangement joins TRBV5-6 to TRBJ2-7; 10 bases match TRBD1. Germline-derived CDR1 and CDR2 are SGHDT and YYEEEE. The CDR3 extends over 15 amino acids. Germline trimming cut 2 bases from V and 4 bases from J; bases unmatched to any gene: 6. The CDR3 DNA follows: TGTGCCAGCAGCTTCGGGACAGGGGTCATTTACGAGCAGTACGTC. Translated: CASSFGTGVIYEQYV.

This chain uses TRBV5-1 with TRBJ2-2; 7 positions match TRBD2. V was clipped by 0 bases and J by 4 bases; unmatched bases: 6. Germline lookup yields CDR1 SGHRS and CDR2 YFSETQ. The CDR3 has 16 residues. The CDR3 protein is CASSLVRGRATGELFF. Written as DNA, the CDR3 is TGCGCCAGCAGCTTGGTCAGAGGGAGGGCCACCGGGGAGCTGTTTTTT.

The chain couples TRBV19 to TRBJ1-6, with TRBD1 matching over 8 bases. Germline V gives CDR1 LNHDA, CDR2 SQIVND (reference sequence). This CDR3 spans 15 amino acids. V was pared by 6 bases and J by 0 bases, with 1 base of the junction left unmatched. The CDR3 here is CASSTGGSYNSPLHF. The CDR3 DNA reads TGTGCCAGTAGCACAGGGGGCTCCTATAATTCACCCCTCCACTTT.

This chain uses TRBV19 with TRBJ2-7; the match to TRBD1 covers 10 bases. V shed 6 bases, J shed 0 bases, and the junction held 2 bases outside the gene matches. Germline lookup yields CDR1 LNHDA and CDR2 SQIVND (reference sequence). The CDR3 consists of 14 residues. The CDR3 loop is CASRTGGFSYEQYF. As DNA, the CDR3 is TGTGCCAGTAGGACAGGGGGCTTCTCCTACGAGCAGTACTTC.

This clone is a singleton in its sample. V gene TRBV28 combines with J gene TRBJ1-2; the D is unclear. V lost 4 bases, J lost 1 base, and 13 bases lay in between. The length of the CDR3 is 15 residues. Germline CDR1 is MDHEN and CDR2 is SYDVKM. This CDR3 is CASSSRLSVNYGYTF. In nucleotides, the CDR3 is TGTGCCAGCAGTTCCAGACTGAGCGTTAACTATGGCTACACCTTC.

The rearrangement joins TRBV5-6 to TRBJ2-3; 9 bases are shared with TRBD2. This CDR3 region has 16 residues. Germline-derived CDR1 and CDR2 are SGHDT and YYEEEE. The V segment lost 1 base and the J segment 1 base; nucleotides outside the gene matches: 4. The CDR3 DNA reads TGTGCCAGCAGCTTGACGGCGGGGGGGCGCACAGATACGCAGTATTTT. Its protein is CASSLTAGGRTDTQYF.